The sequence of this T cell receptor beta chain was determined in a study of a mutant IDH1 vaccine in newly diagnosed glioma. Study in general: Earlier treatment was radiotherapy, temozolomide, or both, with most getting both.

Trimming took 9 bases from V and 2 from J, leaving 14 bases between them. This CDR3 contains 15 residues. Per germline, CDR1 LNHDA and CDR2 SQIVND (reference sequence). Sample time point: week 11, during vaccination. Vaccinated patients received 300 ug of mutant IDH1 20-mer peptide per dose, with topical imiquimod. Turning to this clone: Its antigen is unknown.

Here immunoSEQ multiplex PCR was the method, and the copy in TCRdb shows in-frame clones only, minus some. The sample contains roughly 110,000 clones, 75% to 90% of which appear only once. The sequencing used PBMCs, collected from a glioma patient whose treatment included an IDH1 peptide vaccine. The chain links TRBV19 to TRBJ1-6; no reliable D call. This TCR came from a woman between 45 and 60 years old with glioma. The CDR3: CASSPGQTYNSPLHF. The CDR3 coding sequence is TGTGCCAGCTCCCCCGGCCAAACCTATAATTCACCCCTCCACTTT.